These 17 T cell receptor beta chains came from one sample sequenced in a study of siplizumab effects on memory and regulatory T cells. Produced via immunoSEQ multiplex PCR; TCRdb's table is partial and in-frame only. The table lists about 110,000 clones, approximately 90% of them singletons. Sequencing used Tregs sorted from blood. The receptors come from a human donor in good health.

CDR3 protein: CASSWGTTYTGELFF. As DNA, the CDR3 is TGCGCCAGCAGCTGGGGGACAACGTACACCGGGGAGCTGTTTTTT. The chain is built from TRBV5-1 and TRBJ2-2; D is possibly TRBD1 (6 bases). Trimming removed 3 bases at V and 3 bases at J, with 12 bases between. The CDR3 is 15 residues long. Germline V gives CDR1 SGHRS, CDR2 YFSETQ.

The chain couples TRBV7-3 to TRBJ2-3; D may be TRBD2 (5 bases). The V gene's germline CDR1 is SGHTA and CDR2 FQGTGA. The V gene lost 2 bases and the J gene lost 2 bases, with 11 bases spanning the gap. The CDR3 contains 15 residues. In DNA form, the CDR3 reads TGTGCCAGCAGCTTAGGTATAGCGAACACAGATACGCAGTATTTT. Amino acid sequence: CASSLGIANTDTQYF.

V gene TRBV5-1 combines with J gene TRBJ1-2; D is unclear. CDR3 size: 15 residues. The germline CDR1 and CDR2 sequences are SGHRS and YFSETQ. The germline V and J ends were trimmed by 0 bases and 6 bases, with 15 bases remaining between them. CDR3 coding DNA: TGCGCCAGCAGCTTGGGGGTGGCCCCCCAGGATGGCTACACCTTC. Protein product: CASSLGVAPQDGYTF.

The CDR3 bases are TGTGCCAGCACGGACAGCATGAACACTGAAGCTTTCTTT. Its protein product is CASTDSMNTEAFF. The chain joins TRBV6-1 to TRBJ1-1; weak D call: TRBD1 (6 bases). Germline lookup yields CDR1 MNHNS and CDR2 SASEGT. This CDR3 is built from 13 residues. V was pared by 7 bases and J by 0 bases, with 9 bases between.

The chain recombines TRBV2 with TRBJ2-3, with unresolved D. The CDR3 contains 13 residues. Germline V lookup: CDR1 SNHLY, CDR2 FYNNEI. V was trimmed by 4 bases and J by 3 bases, leaving 8 bases between them. The CDR3 DNA is TGTGCCAGCAGTGGTAGCCGGACAGATACGCAGTATTTT. It codes for CASSGSRTDTQYF.

This clone was counted once. The rearrangement links TRBV7-9 to TRBJ1-2; D may be TRBD1 (6 bases). Trimming removed 7 bases at V and 6 bases at J, with 12 bases between. CDR3 length equals 12 residues. Germline CDR1 reads SEHNR; CDR2 reads FQNEAQ (reference sequence). The CDR3 loop reads CASMKGGNGYTF. CDR3 DNA: TGTGCCAGCATGAAGGGGGGGAATGGCTACACCTTC.

This chain connects TRBV9 to TRBJ1-2; D might be TRBD1 (6 bases). Germline V CDR1 and CDR2: SGDLS, YYNGEE. The CDR3 loop spans 18 amino acids. Trimming stripped 4 bases from V and 4 bases from J, with 26 bases between. CDR3 DNA: TGTGCCAGCAGCCCCCCATGGGGGGACCCCGGCAGGGGCTATGGCTACACCTTC. This codes for CASSPPWGDPGRGYGYTF.

V gene TRBV6-1 combines with J gene TRBJ1-2, with D possibly matching TRBD1 (6 bases). The CDR3 is 14 residues long. Germline V lookup: CDR1 MNHNS, CDR2 SASEGT. V lost 0 bases and J lost 3, with 8 bases in between. CDR3 sequence (DNA): TGTGCCAGCAGTGAAGCTAGGACAGACTATGGCTACACCTTC. It translates to CASSEARTDYGYTF.

The chain employs TRBV10-3 and TRBJ2-5; the match to TRBD1 covers 7 bases. The junction had 9 bases not matched to a gene; V was cut back by 6 bases and J by 5 bases. CDR1 and CDR2 (germline): ENHRY, SYGVKD. The CDR3 length is 14 residues. The DNA of the CDR3 is TGTGCCATCAGGATACGACAGGGCAGTGAGACCCAGTACTTC. It encodes CAIRIRQGSETQYF.

The chain joins TRBV7-2 to TRBJ2-7, with 7 bases fitting TRBD2. The CDR3 extends over 15 amino acids. From germline, CDR1 is SGHTA and CDR2 FQGNSA. Germline trimming cut 5 bases from V and 6 bases from J; bases unmatched to any gene: 13. In DNA form, the CDR3 reads TGTGCCAGCAGCCCTATTGGCGGGGGTACGGGCGAGCAGTACTTC. Protein product: CASSPIGGGTGEQYF.

The chain joins TRBV7-9 to TRBJ2-3, with 7 bases aligning to TRBD2. The CDR3 loop spans 16 amino acids. Germline-derived CDR1 and CDR2 are SEHNR and FQNEAQ (reference sequence). Trimming at V came to 1 base and at J to 0 bases, leaving 4 bases not matched to a gene. CDR3 DNA sequence: TGTGCCAGCAGCTTAGAGGCGGGAGTGAGCACAGATACGCAGTATTTT. Protein sequence: CASSLEAGVSTDTQYF.

The chain recombines TRBV19 with TRBJ2-7; 7 bases fit TRBD2. Looked up from germline, CDR1 is LNHDA and CDR2 is SQIVND (reference sequence). This CDR3 region has 15 residues. V dropped 7 bases and J dropped 2; count of bases not matched to a gene: 11. The DNA for the CDR3 is TGTGCCAGTACCCCGGGAGGCTTTACACCCTACGAGCAGTACTTC. Its translation: CASTPGGFTPYEQYF.

The chain employs TRBV11-1 and TRBJ2-5, with 7 positions matching TRBD2. Germline V lookup: CDR1 SGHAT, CDR2 FQDESV (reference sequence). The CDR3 length is 15 residues. Trimming at V came to 5 bases and at J to 2 bases, leaving 8 bases not matched to a gene. The CDR3 coding sequence is TGTGCCAGCAGCCTAGAAGGTAGCGGGCAAGAGACCCAGTACTTC. It translates to CASSLEGSGQETQYF.

The DNA for the CDR3 is TGTGCCAGCAGCTCCGGACAGGGGGGCTACAATGAGCAGTTCTTC. This gives the protein CASSSGQGGYNEQFF. The chain joins TRBV7-2 to TRBJ2-1; 10 bases fit TRBD1. J lost 3 bases, V lost 4 bases, and 3 bases had no gene match. CDR1 is SGHTA and CDR2 is FQGNSA in the germline V gene. The CDR3 extends over 15 amino acids. Complete variable domain (other parts from reference TRBV7-2 and TRBJ2-1): GAGVSQSPSNKVTEKGKDVELRCDPISGHTALYWYRQSLGQGLEFLIYFQGNSAPDKSGLPSDRFSAERTGGSVSTLTIQRTQQEDSAVYLCASSSGQGGYNEQFFGPGTRLTVL.

The chain has TRBV5-6 and TRBJ2-2, with a possible D match to TRBD2 (5 bases). The CDR3 has 16 amino acids. Germline V CDR1 and CDR2: SGHDT, YYEEEE. V was trimmed by 3 bases and J by 4 bases, leaving 16 bases between them. The CDR3 spells CASSYRIPTSTGELFF. CDR3 DNA sequence: TGTGCCAGCAGCTACCGAATCCCTACTAGCACCGGGGAGCTGTTTTTT.

The J gene is TRBJ2-4, the V gene TRBV9; 10 bases align to TRBD2. The ends lost 0 bases at V and 2 bases at J; junction bases unmatched: 2. CDR1 is SGDLS, CDR2 YYNGEE, per germline. This CDR3 comprises 16 residues. In DNA, the CDR3 is TGTGCCAGCAGCGTAGAAGCGGGGGGGACCAAAAACATTCAGTACTTC. Translating it yields CASSVEAGGTKNIQYF.

The chain has TRBV7-9 and TRBJ1-3; D call uncertain. Per germline, CDR1 SEHNR and CDR2 FQNEAQ (reference sequence). The CDR3 sequence is 13 residues long. Trimming left V 5 bases short and J 6 bases short, with 11 bases between. CDR3 loop: CASSLGLQNTIYF. CDR3 nucleotide sequence: TGTGCCAGCAGCCTCGGACTGCAAAACACCATATATTTT. The whole variable domain, filled in from reference TRBV7-9 and TRBJ1-3, reads DTGVSQNPRHKITKRGQNVTFRCDPISEHNRLYWYRQTLGQGPEFLTYFQNEAQLEKSRLLSDRFSAERPKGSFSTLEIQRTEQGDSAMYLCASSLGLQNTIYFGEGSWLTVV.